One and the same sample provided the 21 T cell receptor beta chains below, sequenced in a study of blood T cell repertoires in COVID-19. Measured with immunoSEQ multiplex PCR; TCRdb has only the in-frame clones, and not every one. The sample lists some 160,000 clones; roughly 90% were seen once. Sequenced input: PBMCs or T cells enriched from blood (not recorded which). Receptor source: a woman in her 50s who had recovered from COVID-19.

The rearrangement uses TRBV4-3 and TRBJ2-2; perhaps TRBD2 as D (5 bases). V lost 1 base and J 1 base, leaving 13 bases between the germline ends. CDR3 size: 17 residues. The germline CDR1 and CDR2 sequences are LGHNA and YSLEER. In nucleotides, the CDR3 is TGCGCCAGCAGCCAAGTAGGGCGCGGGCGGAACACCGGGGAGCTGTTTTTT. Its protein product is CASSQVGRGRNTGELFF.

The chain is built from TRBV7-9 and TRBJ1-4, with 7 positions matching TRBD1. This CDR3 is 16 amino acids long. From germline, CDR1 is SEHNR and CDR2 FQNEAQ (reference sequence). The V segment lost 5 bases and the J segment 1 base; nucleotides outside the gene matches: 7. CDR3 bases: TGTGCCAGCAGCCCGCGGACAGGTTTAACTAATGAAAAACTGTTTTTT. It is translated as CASSPRTGLTNEKLFF.

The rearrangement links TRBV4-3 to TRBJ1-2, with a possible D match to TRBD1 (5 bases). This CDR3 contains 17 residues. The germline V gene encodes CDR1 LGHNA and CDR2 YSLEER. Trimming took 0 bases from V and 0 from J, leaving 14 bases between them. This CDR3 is CASSQDPGGVANYGYTF. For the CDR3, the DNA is TGCGCCAGCAGCCAAGACCCCGGAGGGGTAGCTAACTATGGCTACACCTTC.

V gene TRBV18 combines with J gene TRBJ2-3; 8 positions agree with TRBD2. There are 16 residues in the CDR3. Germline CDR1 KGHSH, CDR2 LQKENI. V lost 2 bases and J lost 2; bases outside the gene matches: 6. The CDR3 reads CASSPRRGEATDTQYF. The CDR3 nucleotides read TGTGCCAGCTCACCAAGGCGGGGGGAGGCCACAGATACGCAGTATTTT.

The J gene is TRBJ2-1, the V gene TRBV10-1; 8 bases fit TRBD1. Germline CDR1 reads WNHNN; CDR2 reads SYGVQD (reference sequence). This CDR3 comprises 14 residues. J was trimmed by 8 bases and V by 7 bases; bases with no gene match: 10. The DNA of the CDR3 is TGCGCCAGCACCCTCCGACAGGGGCTATATGAGCAGTTCTTC. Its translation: CASTLRQGLYEQFF.

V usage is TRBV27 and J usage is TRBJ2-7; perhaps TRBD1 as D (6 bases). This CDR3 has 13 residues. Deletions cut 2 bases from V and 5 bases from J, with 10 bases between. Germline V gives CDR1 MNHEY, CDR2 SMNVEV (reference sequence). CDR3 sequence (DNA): TGTGCCAGCAGTTTAGGGACAAACAACGAGCAGTACTTC. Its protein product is CASSLGTNNEQYF.

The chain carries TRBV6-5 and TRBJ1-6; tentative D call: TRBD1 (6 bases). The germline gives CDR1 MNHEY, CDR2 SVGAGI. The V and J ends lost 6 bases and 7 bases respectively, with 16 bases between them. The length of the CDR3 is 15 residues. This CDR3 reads CASRPDRSPNSPLHF. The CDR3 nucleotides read TGTGCCAGCAGACCCGACAGGTCTCCCAATTCACCCCTCCACTTT.

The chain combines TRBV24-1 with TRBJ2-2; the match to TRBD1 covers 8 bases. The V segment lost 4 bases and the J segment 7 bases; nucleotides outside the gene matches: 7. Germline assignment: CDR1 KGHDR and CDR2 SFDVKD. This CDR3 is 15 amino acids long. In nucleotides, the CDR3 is TGTGCCACCAGTGAACCGGACAGGGTCAACGGGGAGCTGTTTTTT. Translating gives CATSEPDRVNGELFF.

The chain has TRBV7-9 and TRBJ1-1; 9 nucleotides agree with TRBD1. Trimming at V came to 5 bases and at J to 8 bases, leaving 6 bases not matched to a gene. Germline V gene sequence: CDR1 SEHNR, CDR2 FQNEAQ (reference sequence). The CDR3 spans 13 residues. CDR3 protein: CASSPGQGIEAFF. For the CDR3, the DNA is TGTGCCAGCAGCCCGGGACAGGGAATCGAAGCTTTCTTT.

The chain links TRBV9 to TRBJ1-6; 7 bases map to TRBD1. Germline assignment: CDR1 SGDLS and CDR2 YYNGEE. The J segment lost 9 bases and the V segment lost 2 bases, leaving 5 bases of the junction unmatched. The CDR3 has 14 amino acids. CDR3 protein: CASSVGTVGSPLHF. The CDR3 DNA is TGTGCCAGCAGCGTGGGGACAGTTGGTTCACCCCTCCACTTT.

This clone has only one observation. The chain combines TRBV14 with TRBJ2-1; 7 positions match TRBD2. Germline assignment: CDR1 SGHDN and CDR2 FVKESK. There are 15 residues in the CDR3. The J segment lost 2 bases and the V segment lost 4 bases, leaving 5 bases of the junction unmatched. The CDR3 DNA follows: TGTGCCAGCAGCCGATGGGGGGGAACCTACAATGAGCAGTTCTTC. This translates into CASSRWGGTYNEQFF.

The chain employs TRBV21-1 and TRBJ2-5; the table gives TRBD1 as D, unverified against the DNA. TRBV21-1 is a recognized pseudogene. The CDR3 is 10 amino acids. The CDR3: CALREETQYF. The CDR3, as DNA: TGTGCCCTCAGGGAAGAGACCCAGTACTTC.

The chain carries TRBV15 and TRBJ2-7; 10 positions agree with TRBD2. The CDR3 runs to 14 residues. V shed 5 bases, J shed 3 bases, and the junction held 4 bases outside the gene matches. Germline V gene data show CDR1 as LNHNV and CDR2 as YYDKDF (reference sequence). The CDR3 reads CATSRSGGRYEQYF. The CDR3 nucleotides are TGTGCCACCAGCCGTAGCGGGGGGCGCTACGAGCAGTACTTC.

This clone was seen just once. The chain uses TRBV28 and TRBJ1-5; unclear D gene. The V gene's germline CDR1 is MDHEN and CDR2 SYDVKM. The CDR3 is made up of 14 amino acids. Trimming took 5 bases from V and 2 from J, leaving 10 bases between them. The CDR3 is CASSPPAGNQPQHF. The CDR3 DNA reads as TGTGCCAGCAGTCCCCCGGCGGGCAATCAGCCCCAGCATTTT.

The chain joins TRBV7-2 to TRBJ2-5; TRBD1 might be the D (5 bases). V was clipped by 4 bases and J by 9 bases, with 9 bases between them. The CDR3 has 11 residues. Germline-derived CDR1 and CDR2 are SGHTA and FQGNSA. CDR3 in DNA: TGTGCCAGCAGCTATAGCAGGGCCCAGTACTTC. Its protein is CASSYSRAQYF. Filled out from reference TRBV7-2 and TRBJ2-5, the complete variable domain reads GAGVSQSPSNKVTEKGKDVELRCDPISGHTALYWYRQSLGQGLEFLIYFQGNSAPDKSGLPSDRFSAERTGGSVSTLTIQRTQQEDSAVYLCASSYSRAQYFGPGTRLLVL.

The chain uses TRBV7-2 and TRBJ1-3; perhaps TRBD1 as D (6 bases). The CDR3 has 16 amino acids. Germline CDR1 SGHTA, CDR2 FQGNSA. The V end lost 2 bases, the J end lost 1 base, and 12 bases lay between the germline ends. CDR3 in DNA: TGTGCCAGCAGCTTAAGGCCGGACAGTTCTGGAAACACCATATATTTT. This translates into CASSLRPDSSGNTIYF. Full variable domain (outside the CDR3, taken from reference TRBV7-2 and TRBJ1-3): GAGVSQSPSNKVTEKGKDVELRCDPISGHTALYWYRQSLGQGLEFLIYFQGNSAPDKSGLPSDRFSAERTGGSVSTLTIQRTQQEDSAVYLCASSLRPDSSGNTIYFGEGSWLTVV.

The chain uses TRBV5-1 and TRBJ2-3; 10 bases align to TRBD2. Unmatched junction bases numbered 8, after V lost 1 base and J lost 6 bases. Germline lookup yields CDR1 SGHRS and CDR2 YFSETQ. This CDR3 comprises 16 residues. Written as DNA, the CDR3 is TGCGCCAGCAGCTTGAGGAGCGGGGGGGCAGGGGATACGCAGTATTTT. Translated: CASSLRSGGAGDTQYF. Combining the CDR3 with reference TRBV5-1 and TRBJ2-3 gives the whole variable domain KAGVTQTPRYLIKTRGQQVTLSCSPISGHRSVSWYQQTPGQGLQFLFEYFSETQRNKGNFPGRFSGRQFSNSRSEMNVSTLELGDSALYLCASSLRSGGAGDTQYFGPGTRLTVL.

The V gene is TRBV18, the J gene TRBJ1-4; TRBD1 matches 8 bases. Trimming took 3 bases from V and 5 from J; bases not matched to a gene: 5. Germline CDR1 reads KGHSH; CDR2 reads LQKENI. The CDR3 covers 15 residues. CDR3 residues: CASSPRTGMNEKLFF. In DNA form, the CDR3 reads TGTGCCAGCTCACCCCGGACAGGGATGAATGAAAAACTGTTTTTT.

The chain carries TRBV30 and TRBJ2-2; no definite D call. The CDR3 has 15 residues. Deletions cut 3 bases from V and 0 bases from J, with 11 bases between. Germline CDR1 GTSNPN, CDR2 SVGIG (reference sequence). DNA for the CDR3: TGTGCCTGGAGGCCCTACAGCCCGAACACCGGGGAGCTGTTTTTT. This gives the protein CAWRPYSPNTGELFF. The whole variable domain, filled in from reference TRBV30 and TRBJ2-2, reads SQTIHQWPATLVQPVGSPLSLECTVEGTSNPNLYWYRQAAGRGLQLLFYSVGIGQISSEVPQNLSASRPQDRQFILSSKKLLLSDSGFYLCAWRPYSPNTGELFFGEGSRLTVL.

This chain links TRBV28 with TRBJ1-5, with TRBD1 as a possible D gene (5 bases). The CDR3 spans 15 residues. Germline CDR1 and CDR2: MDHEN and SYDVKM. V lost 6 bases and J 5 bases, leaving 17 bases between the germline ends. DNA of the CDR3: TGTGCCAGCAGAAAGATCAGGGTTATAGATCAGCCCCAGCATTTT. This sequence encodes CASRKIRVIDQPQHF.

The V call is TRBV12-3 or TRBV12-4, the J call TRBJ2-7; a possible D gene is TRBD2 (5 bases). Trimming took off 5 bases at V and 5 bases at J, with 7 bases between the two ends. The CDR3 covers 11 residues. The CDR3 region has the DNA TGTGCCAGCAGTCACGGGAACGAGCAGTACTTC. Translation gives CASSHGNEQYF.